The sample holds a few counts of the clone carrying this TCR beta chain. This specimen belongs to a study of patients and donors after allogeneic stem cell transplantation. MiXCR was run by TCRdb on the RT-PCR reads, yielding one entry per CDR3 protein. This sample has tens of thousands of distinct CDR3 sequences, with 30% to 40% found just once. The CDR3 totals 13 residues. V gave up 4 bases and J gave up 8 bases; unmatched junction bases: 4. CDR1 is SQVTM, CDR2 ANQGSEA, per germline. The sequence was obtained from a human donor who was either an allogeneic HSCT recipient or a stem cell or donor lymphocyte infusion donor (not recorded which). It is not recorded whose cells these are; they may come from a transplant donor. The chain is built from TRBV29-1 and TRBJ1-5; 11 bases line up with TRBD1. Sequencing input: blood, either unsorted or a sorted T cell fraction (not recorded which). In DNA form, the CDR3 reads TGCAGCGTTGCTCGGGGACAGGGGGAGCCCCAGCATTTT. Translated, it gives CSVARGQGEPQHF.